Shown below are 13 T cell receptor beta chains from a single sample sequenced in a study of vaccination effects on CD4 cells after COVID-19. Antigen-specific CD4+ T cells expanded by the ViraFEST assay with viral peptide pools were then sequenced. Subsequent to a culture period of about ten days, CD4+ T cells were isolated. Every participant took two doses of the BNT162b2 or mRNA-1273 vaccine. Their cognate antigens are unknown. The data were produced by immunoSEQ multiplex PCR, yet TCRdb's version contains in-frame clones alone and is incomplete. The repertoire holds approximately 28,000 clones, with about 75% as singletons. The material was CD4+ T cells from PBMCs cultured with SARS-CoV-2 spike peptides, obtained after COVID-19 vaccination. The receptors were gathered from a human donor who received a COVID-19 vaccine. Some clones in this sample may be carry-over from other donors' samples.

The table lists this clone with a few counts. The V and J genes are TRBV12-5 and TRBJ2-4; D is uncertain. V gave up 2 bases and J gave up 5 bases, with 4 bases separating them. Germline V gene sequence: CDR1 LGHNT, CDR2 FRNRAP. CDR3 length: 12 amino acids. CDR3 loop: CASGLRENIQYF. DNA of the CDR3: TGTGCTAGTGGTTTGAGGGAAAACATTCAGTACTTC.

The V call is TRBV5-4, the J call TRBJ2-1; tentatively, D is TRBD2 (5 bases). Trimming took 2 bases from V and 6 from J, leaving 6 bases between them. The CDR3 sequence is 12 residues long. CDR1 is SGHNT and CDR2 is YYREEE in the germline V gene (reference sequence). CDR3 nucleotide sequence: TGTGCCAGCAGCTTCGCGGGCAATGAGCAGTTCTTC. Translated: CASSFAGNEQFF.

This chain links TRBV6-2 or TRBV6-3 with TRBJ2-2, with D possibly matching TRBD1 (5 bases). The V end was cut by 6 bases, the J end by 0 bases, with 11 bases between. The germline V gene encodes CDR1 MNHEY and CDR2 SVGEGT. This CDR3 contains 15 residues. The CDR3 DNA is TGTGCCAGCAGCTCCTGGACACCGAACACCGGGGAGCTGTTTTTT. It is translated as CASSSWTPNTGELFF.

The chain joins TRBV5-1 to TRBJ2-3, with TRBD2 as a possible D gene (7 bases). CDR3 length equals 15 residues. CDR1 SGHRS and CDR2 YFSETQ come from the germline V gene. V was cut by 0 bases and J by 5 bases, with 13 bases left in between. Here the CDR3 DNA reads TGCGCCAGCAGCTTGGGAGGGGGGGCCCAAGATACGCAGTATTTT. The encoded protein is CASSLGGGAQDTQYF.

The chain uses TRBV7-3 and TRBJ1-2, with D maybe TRBD1 (6 bases). The germline V and J ends were trimmed by 5 bases and 1 base, with 8 bases remaining between them. The CDR3 totals 13 residues. Germline V gene sequence: CDR1 SGHTA, CDR2 FQGTGA. CDR3 protein: CASSPDSNYGYTF. DNA for the CDR3: TGTGCCAGCAGCCCGGACAGTAACTATGGCTACACCTTC.

The CDR3 bases are TGTGCCAGCAGTTTGTATCTGGAAAGCTTCGCTGCTTTCTTT. Its translation is CASSLYLESFAAFF. V and J are TRBV28 and TRBJ1-1; D gene unclear. Germline V gives CDR1 MDHEN, CDR2 SYDVKM. The CDR3 sequence is 14 residues long. Trimming left V 3 bases short and J 11 bases short, with 19 bases between. Filled out from reference TRBV28 and TRBJ1-1, the complete variable domain reads DVKVTQSSRYLVKRTGEKVFLECVQDMDHENMFWYRQDPGLGLRLIYFSYDVKMKEKGDIPEGYSVSREKKERFSLILESASTNQTSMYLCASSLYLESFAAFFGQGTRLTVV.

This chain joins TRBV7-8 and TRBJ1-4; D unresolved. The V gene lost 8 bases and the J gene lost 7 bases, with 17 bases spanning the gap. Looked up from germline, CDR1 is SGHVS and CDR2 is FQNEAQ. The CDR3 runs 14 residues. The CDR3 DNA is TGTGCCAGCGGACGAACGGGGAATGGTGAAAAACTGTTTTTT. The encoded protein is CASGRTGNGEKLFF.

V and J are TRBV5-1 and TRBJ2-5, with 7 nucleotides matching TRBD1. CDR3 length: 16 amino acids. Germline V gives CDR1 SGHRS, CDR2 YFSETQ. J lost 5 bases, V lost 4 bases, and 14 bases had no gene match. CDR3 bases: TGCGCCAGCAGCCCTCCGGTTGGGACAGCTAAGGAGACCCAGTACTTC. Its translation is CASSPPVGTAKETQYF.

The chain carries TRBV5-1 and TRBJ1-2; 7 bases are a match to TRBD1. CDR1 is SGHRS, CDR2 YFSETQ, per germline. The CDR3 sequence is 14 residues long. Trimming took 4 bases from V and 6 from J; bases not matched to a gene: 9. CDR3 DNA sequence: TGCGCCAGCAGCGCCACGACAGGGACTGATGGCTACACCTTC. This sequence encodes CASSATTGTDGYTF.

The genes are TRBV27 and TRBJ1-1; unclear D gene. Trimming took off 2 bases at V and 1 base at J, with 5 bases between the two ends. The CDR3 totals 13 residues. The germline V gene has CDR1 MNHEY and CDR2 SMNVEV (reference sequence). The CDR3: CASSLRENTEAFF. The CDR3 DNA reads TGTGCCAGCAGTTTAAGAGAGAACACTGAAGCTTTCTTT.

This clone has more than one count but fewer than ten. The J gene is TRBJ2-3, the V gene TRBV3-1 (or the pseudogene TRBV3-2), with 9 bases lining up with TRBD2. Trimming took 1 base from V and 5 from J; bases not matched to a gene: 4. The CDR3 loop spans 15 amino acids. Germline values: CDR1 LGHDT, CDR2 YNNKEL (reference sequence). CDR3: CASSQVWRGGDTQYF. CDR3 sequence (DNA): TGTGCCAGCAGCCAAGTTTGGCGGGGGGGAGATACGCAGTATTTT.

J is TRBJ2-5 and V is TRBV5-1; 8 nucleotides line up with TRBD1. V shed 2 bases, J shed 4 bases, and the junction held 4 bases outside the gene matches. Germline CDR1 and CDR2: SGHRS and YFSETQ. This CDR3 has 14 residues. The DNA of the CDR3 is TGCGCCAGCAGCTTTCCAGGGGGCACAGAGACCCAGTACTTC. Translation: CASSFPGGTETQYF.

V and J are TRBV18 and TRBJ2-3; 9 nucleotides agree with TRBD1. J gave up 3 bases and V 3 bases, and 7 bases lay outside the gene matches. CDR3 length equals 16 residues. Germline V lookup: CDR1 KGHSH, CDR2 LQKENI. CDR3 loop: CASSPLGQGITDTQYF. The CDR3 bases are TGTGCCAGCTCACCCCTAGGACAGGGGATAACAGATACGCAGTATTTT.